This T cell receptor (beta chain) was captured by sequencing in a study of blood T cell repertoires in COVID-19. Looking at the study overall: Some COVID-19 samples were acute and others convalescent; all came from the United States, Italy and Spain. PBMCs, B-cell-depleted T cells, or T cells provided the cDNA or gDNA that made up the material.

Profiled with immunoSEQ multiplex PCR; TCRdb holds only in-frame clones, not every one. The sample contains under 150,000 clones, 60% to 85% of which appear only once. Deletions cut 0 bases from V and 9 bases from J, with 7 bases between. The CDR3 is 12 amino acids. Germline-derived CDR1 and CDR2 are SGDLS and YYNGEE. Input material: peripheral blood. The clonotype comes from a man aged 45 to 65 with active or convalescent COVID-19. The chain uses TRBV9 and TRBJ2-1; D remains ambiguous. The CDR3 reads CASSVVPGEQFF. CDR3 bases: TGTGCCAGCAGCGTAGTTCCCGGTGAGCAGTTCTTC.